This T cell receptor (beta chain) was retrieved from a study of Graves' ophthalmopathy and Graves' hyperthyroidism. As the template, RNA transcripts were used to amplify TCR beta CDR3 regions. The library came from an HTBI-primed first-round RT-PCR and a second-round multiplex PCR. TCRdb passed the multiplex PCR reads through MiXCR, listing each CDR3 protein once. The data show 200,000 to 250,000 distinct CDR3 sequences, around 50% seen once. To note about this clonotype: What it binds is unknown.

The CDR3 extends over 18 amino acids. CDR1 is SEHNR, CDR2 FQNEAQ, per germline (reference sequence). V shed 6 bases and J 0 bases; nucleotides not matched to a gene: 8. Pregnant or lactating patients and those with other autoimmune diseases or uncontrolled infections were excluded. Clinicians made diagnoses from clinical symptoms, serum thyroxine, TRAb, thyroid ultrasound and orbital computed tomography. Study observations and caveats: Blood also held most thyroid clonotypes expanded above 0.001 frequency.

The rearrangement links TRBV7-9 to TRBJ2-6, with TRBD1 identical over 10 bases. This TCR derives from an adult man with Graves' ophthalmopathy. The sample comprised peripheral blood. As DNA, the CDR3 is TGTGCCAGCAGACCTAGGACAGGGGGTGCCTCTGGGGCCAACGTCCTGACTTTC. Translated: CASRPRTGGASGANVLTF.